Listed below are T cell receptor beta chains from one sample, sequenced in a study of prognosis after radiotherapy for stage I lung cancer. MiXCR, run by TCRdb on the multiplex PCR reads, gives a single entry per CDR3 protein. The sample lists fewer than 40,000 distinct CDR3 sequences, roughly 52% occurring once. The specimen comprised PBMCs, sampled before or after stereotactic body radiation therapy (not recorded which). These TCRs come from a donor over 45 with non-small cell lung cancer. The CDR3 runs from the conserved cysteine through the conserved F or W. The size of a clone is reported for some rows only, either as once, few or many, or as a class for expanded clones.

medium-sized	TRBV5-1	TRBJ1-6	CASSRTLDNSPLHF
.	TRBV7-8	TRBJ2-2	CASSLVAGTWDLFF
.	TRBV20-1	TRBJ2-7	CSARDPLTSVSYEQYF
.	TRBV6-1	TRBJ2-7	CASSEFGRLYEQYF
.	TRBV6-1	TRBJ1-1	CASSGGAEAFF
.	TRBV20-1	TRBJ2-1	CSATLGGEQFF
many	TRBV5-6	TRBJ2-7	CASSSRMGSGYEQYF
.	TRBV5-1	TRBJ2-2	CASSLTGAWTGELFF
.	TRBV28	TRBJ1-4	CASVLTGVSNEKLFF
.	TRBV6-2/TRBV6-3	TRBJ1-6	CAITTGNSPLHF
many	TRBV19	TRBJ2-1	CASSIDPSTPGWF
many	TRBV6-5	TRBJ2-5	CASSYERFRQTQYF
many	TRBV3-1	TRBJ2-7	CASSQGTGSYEQYF
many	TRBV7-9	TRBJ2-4	CASSPGVGEAQGNIQYF
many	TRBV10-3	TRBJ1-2	CAISPGTGAILYGYTF
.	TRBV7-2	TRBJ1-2	CASRNAGQIYGYTF
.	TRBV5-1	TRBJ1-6	CASSGQGGSYNSPLHF
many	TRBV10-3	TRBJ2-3	CAISDLGWRELEDTQYF
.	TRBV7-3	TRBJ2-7	CASNRGEEAYEQYF
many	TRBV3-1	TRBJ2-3	CAGSQGTGSDTQYF
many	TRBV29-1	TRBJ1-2	CSVSRDNYGYTF
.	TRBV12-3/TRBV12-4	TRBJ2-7	CASSLAGQGDEQYF
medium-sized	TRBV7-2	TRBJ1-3	CASSFSGNTIYF
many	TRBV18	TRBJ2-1	CASSPEGGHEQFF
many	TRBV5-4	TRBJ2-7	CASSRTGGSYEQYF
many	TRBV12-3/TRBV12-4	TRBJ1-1	CASRQENTEAFF
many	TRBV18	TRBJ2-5	CASSPPWGEETQYF
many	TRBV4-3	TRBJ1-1	CASSQESRGRAFF
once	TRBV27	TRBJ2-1	CASSLMGTSGMSDQFF
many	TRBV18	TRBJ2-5	CASSRGQYGQETQYF
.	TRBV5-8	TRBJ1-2	CASSLGQLINYGYTF
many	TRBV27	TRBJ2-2	CASSSGWTGELFF
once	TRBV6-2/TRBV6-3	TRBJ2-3	CASSEAAASTDTQYF